This TCR beta chain was identified in a study of cytomegalovirus exposure and HLA in healthy donors. Study-wide points: Researchers counted around 180 TCR beta chains as cytomegalovirus-associated.

The CDR3 sequence is 13 residues long. Deletions cut 1 base from V and 8 bases from J, with 11 bases between. CDR1 and CDR2 from the germline V gene are SEHNR and FQNEAQ (reference sequence). Repertoires were generated with immunoSEQ multiplex PCR, while TCRdb's copy carries only in-frame clones and drops some. The sample contains under 150,000 clones, 85% to 90% of which appear only once. Comment on this clone: Its target is not known. The same CDR3 is also encoded by other DNA sequences in this sample.

The sequencing sample was made of PBMCs. The V call is TRBV7-9, the J call TRBJ1-2; D ambiguous. The clonotype was recovered from a woman younger than 35 in good health and CMV-seropositive. CDR3 sequence reads: CASSLGSGYGYTF. As DNA, the CDR3 is TGTGCCAGCAGCTTAGGGTCCGGGTACGGCTACACCTTC.